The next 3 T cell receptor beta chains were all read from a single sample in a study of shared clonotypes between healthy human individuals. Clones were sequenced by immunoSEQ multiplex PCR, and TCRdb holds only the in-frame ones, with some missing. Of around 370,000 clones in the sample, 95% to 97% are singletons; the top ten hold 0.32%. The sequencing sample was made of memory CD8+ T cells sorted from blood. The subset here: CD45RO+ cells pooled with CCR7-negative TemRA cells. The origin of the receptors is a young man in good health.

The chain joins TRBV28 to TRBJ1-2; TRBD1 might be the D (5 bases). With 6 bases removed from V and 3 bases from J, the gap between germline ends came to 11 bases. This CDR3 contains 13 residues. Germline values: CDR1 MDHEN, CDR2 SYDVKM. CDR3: CASRRGTDYGYTF. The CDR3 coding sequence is TGTGCCAGCAGGCGCGGGACGGACTATGGCTACACCTTC.

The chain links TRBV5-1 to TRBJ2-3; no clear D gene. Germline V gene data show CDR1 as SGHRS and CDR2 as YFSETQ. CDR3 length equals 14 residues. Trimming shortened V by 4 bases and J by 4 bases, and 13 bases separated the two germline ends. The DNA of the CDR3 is TGCGCCAGCAGCCCGGGTTTCGCACCAGATACGCAGTATTTT. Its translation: CASSPGFAPDTQYF.

Here the CDR3 reads CSVGYGYTF. The CDR3 DNA follows: TGCAGCGTTGGGTATGGCTACACCTTC. The rearrangement links TRBV29-1 to TRBJ1-2; D unclear. The CDR3 has 9 amino acids. In germline, CDR1 is SQVTM, CDR2 ANQGSEA. Trimming removed 4 bases at V and 5 bases at J, with 2 bases between.